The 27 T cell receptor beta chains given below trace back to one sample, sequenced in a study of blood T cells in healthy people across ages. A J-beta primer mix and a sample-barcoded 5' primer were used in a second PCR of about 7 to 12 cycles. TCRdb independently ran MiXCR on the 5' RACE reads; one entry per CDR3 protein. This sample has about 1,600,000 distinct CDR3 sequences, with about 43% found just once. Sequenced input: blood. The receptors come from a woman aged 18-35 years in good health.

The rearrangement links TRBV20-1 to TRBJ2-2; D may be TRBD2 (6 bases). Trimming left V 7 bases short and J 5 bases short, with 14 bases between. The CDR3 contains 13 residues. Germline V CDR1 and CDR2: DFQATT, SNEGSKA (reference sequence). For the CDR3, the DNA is TGCAGTGGGGGGGAAGGCCTAACCGGGGAGCTGTTTTTT. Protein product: CSGGEGLTGELFF.

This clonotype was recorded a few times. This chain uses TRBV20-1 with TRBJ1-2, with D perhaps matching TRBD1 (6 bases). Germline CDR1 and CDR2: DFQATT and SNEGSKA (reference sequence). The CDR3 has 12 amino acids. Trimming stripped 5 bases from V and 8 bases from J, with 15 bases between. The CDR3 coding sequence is TGCAGTGCTCCCGGGACAACCTGGGGCTACACCTTC. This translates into CSAPGTTWGYTF.

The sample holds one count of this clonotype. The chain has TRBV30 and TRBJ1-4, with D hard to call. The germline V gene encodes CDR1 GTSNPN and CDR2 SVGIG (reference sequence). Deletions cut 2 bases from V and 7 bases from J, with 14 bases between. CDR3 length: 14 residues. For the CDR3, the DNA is TGTGCCTGGAGTTTGGGGTTTCTGAGTGAAAAACTGTTTTTT. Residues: CAWSLGFLSEKLFF.

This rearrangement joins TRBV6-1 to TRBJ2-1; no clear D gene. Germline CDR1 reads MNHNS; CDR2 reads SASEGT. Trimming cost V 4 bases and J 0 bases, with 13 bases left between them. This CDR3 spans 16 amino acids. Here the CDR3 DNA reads TGTGCCAGCAGTGTTTGGGCCCAGAACTCCTACAATGAGCAGTTCTTC. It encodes CASSVWAQNSYNEQFF.

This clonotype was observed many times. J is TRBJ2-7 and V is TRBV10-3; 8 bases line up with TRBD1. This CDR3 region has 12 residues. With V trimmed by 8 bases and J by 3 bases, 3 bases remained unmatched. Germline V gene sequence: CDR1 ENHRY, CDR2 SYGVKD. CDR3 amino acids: CAISGGDYEQYF. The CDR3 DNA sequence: TGTGCCATCTCAGGGGGCGACTACGAGCAGTACTTC.

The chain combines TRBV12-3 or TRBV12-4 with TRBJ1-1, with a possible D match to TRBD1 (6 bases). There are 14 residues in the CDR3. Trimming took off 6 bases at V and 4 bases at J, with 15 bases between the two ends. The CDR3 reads CASSGGAQGTEAFF. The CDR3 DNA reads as TGTGCCAGCAGCGGGGGGGCGCAGGGCACTGAAGCTTTCTTT.

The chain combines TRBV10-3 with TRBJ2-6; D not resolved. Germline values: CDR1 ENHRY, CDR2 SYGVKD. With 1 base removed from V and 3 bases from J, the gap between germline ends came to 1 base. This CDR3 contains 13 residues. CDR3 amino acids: CAISEFGANVLTF. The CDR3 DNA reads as TGTGCCATCAGTGAGTTTGGGGCCAACGTCCTGACTTTC.

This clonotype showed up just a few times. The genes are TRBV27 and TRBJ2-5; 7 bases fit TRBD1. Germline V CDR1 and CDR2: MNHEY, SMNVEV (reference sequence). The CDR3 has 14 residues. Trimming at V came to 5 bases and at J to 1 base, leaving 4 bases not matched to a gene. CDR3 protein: CASSHTGAQETQYF. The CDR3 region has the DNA TGTGCCAGCAGTCACACAGGGGCCCAAGAGACCCAGTACTTC.

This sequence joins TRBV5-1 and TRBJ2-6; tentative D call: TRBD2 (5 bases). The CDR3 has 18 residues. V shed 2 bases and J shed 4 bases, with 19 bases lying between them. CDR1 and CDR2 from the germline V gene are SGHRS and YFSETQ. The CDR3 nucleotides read TGCGCCAGCAGCTTCCGGCCGGGAAAAGGGTCCGGGGCCAACGTCCTGACTTTC. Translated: CASSFRPGKGSGANVLTF.

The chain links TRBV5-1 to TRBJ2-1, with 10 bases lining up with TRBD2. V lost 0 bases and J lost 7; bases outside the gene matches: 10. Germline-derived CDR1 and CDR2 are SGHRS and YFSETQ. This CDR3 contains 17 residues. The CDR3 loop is CASSLGGRAGGSNEQFF. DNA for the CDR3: TGCGCCAGCAGCTTGGGAGGTCGAGCGGGAGGGAGTAATGAGCAGTTCTTC.

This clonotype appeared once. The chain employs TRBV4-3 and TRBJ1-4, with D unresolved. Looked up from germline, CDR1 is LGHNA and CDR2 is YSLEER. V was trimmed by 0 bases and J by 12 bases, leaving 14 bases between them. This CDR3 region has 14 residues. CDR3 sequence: CASSQDRAVMQLFF. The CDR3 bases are TGCGCCAGCAGCCAAGATCGGGCGGTGATGCAACTGTTTTTT.

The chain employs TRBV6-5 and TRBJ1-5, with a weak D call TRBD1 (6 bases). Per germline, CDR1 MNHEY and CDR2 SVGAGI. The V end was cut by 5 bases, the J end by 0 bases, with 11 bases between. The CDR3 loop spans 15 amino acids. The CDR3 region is CASSRSGASNQPQHF. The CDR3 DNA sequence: TGTGCCAGCAGTAGGTCGGGGGCTAGCAATCAGCCCCAGCATTTT.

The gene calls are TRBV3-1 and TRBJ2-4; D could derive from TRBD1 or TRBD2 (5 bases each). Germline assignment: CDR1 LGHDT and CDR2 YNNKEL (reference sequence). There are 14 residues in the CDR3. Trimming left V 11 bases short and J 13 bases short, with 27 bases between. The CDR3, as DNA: TGTGCCCCCCGTTGGACACAAGAAACTGGGGAGCAGTACTTC. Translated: CAPRWTQETGEQYF.

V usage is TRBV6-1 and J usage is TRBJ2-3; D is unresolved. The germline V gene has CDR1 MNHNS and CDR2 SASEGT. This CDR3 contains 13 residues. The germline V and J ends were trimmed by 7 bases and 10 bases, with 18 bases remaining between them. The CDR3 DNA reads TGTGCCAGCATGATATCCCAATTCGGTGCGCAGTATTTT. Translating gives CASMISQFGAQYF.

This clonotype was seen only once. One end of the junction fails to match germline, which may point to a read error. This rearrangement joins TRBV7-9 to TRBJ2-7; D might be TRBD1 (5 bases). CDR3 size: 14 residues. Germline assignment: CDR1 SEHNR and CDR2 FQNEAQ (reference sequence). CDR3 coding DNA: TGTGCCAGCAGCTTCGAGATGGGGCGCTACGTGCAGTACTTC. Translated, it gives CASSFEMGRYVQYF.

The CDR3 DNA reads TGCAGTGCTAAACGGAACGTGAACACTGAAGCTTTCTTT. Protein: CSAKRNVNTEAFF. The chain has TRBV20-1 and TRBJ1-1; D unclear. The CDR3 spans 13 residues. The V and J ends lost 4 bases and 0 bases respectively, with 9 bases between them. Per germline, CDR1 DFQATT and CDR2 SNEGSKA (reference sequence).

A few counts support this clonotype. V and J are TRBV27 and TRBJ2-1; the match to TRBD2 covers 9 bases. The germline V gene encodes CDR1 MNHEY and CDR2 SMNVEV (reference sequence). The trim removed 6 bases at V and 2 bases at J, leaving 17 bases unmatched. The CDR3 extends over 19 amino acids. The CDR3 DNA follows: TGTGCCAGCAGCGGACAGCGGGAGGTTACACGCGGCGCCTACAATGAGCAGTTCTTC. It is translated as CASSGQREVTRGAYNEQFF.

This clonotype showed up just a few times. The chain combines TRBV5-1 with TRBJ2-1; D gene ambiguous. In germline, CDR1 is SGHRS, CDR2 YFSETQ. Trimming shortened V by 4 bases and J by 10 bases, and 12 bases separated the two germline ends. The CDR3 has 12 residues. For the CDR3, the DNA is TGCGCCAGCAGCCCTCGACAAGACGAGCAGTTCTTC. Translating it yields CASSPRQDEQFF.

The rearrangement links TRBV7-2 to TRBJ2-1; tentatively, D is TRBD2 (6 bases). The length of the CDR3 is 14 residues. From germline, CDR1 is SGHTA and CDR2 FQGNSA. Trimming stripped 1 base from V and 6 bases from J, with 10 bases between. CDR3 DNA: TGTGCCAGCAGCTTAGTGGCGGGGCTCAATGAGCAGTTCTTC. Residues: CASSLVAGLNEQFF.

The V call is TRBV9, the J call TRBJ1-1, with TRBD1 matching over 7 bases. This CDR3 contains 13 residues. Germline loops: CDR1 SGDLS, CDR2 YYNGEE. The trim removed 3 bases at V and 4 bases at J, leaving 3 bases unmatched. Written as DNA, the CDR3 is TGTGCCAGCAGCGGGGGACAGTCCACTGAAGCTTTCTTT. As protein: CASSGGQSTEAFF.

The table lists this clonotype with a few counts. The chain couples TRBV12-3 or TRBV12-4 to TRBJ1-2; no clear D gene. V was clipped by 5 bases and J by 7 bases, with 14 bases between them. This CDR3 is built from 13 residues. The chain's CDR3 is CASSSPVGFGYTF. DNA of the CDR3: TGTGCCAGCAGTAGCCCGGTGGGGTTTGGCTACACCTTC.

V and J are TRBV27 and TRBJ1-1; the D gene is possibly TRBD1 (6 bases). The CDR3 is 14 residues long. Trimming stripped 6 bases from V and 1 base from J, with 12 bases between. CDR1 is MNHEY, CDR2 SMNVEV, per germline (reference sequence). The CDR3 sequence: CASRRQVPNTEAFF. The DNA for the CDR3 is TGTGCCAGCAGGCGACAGGTACCGAACACTGAAGCTTTCTTT.

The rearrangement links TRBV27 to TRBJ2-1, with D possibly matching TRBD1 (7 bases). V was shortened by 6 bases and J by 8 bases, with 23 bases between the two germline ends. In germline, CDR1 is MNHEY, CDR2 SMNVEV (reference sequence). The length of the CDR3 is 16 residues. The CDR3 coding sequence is TGTGCCAGCAGCCCACTACGACAGGGAGGTAAGGATGAGCAGTTCTTC. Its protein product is CASSPLRQGGKDEQFF.

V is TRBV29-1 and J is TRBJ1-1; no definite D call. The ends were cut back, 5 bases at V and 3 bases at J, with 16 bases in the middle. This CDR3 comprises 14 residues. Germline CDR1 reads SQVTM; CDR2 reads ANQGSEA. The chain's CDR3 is CSVSQSPADTEAFF. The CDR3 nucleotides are TGCAGCGTTAGCCAAAGTCCGGCCGACACTGAAGCTTTCTTT. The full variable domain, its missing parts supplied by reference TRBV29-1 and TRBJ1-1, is SAVISQKPSRDICQRGTSLTIQCQVDSQVTMMFWYRQQPGQSLTLIATANQGSEATYESGFVIDKFPISRPNLTFSTLTVSNMSPEDSSIYLCSVSQSPADTEAFFGQGTRLTVV.

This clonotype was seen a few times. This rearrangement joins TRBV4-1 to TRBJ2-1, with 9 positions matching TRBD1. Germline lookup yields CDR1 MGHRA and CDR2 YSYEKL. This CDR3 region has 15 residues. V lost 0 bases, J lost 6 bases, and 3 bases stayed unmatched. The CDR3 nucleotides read TGCGCCAGCAGCCAAGAACACAGGGGGCCCAATGAGCAGTTCTTC. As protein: CASSQEHRGPNEQFF.

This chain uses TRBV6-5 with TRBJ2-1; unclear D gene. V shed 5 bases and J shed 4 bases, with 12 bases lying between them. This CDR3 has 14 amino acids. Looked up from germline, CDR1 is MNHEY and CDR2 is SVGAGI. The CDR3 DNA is TGTGCCAGCAGTCCTACATCATTTTACAATGAGCAGTTCTTC. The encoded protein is CASSPTSFYNEQFF.

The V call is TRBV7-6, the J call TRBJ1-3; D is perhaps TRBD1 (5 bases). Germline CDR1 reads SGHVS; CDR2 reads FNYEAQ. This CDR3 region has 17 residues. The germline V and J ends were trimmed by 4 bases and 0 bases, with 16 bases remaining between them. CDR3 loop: CASSSGQNFFSGNTIYF. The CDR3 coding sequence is TGTGCCAGCAGCTCTGGACAAAATTTCTTCTCTGGAAACACCATATATTTT.